A selection of T cell receptor beta chains follows, all from one sample in a study of blood T cell repertoires in COVID-19. Generated by immunoSEQ multiplex PCR, the TCRdb table keeps only in-frame clones and is missing some. The data hold 200,000 to 250,000 clones, with approximately 86% observed a single time. Material: peripheral blood. Receptor source: a man aged 18 to 35 with active or convalescent COVID-19. Both conserved end residues are part of each CDR3. A D gene is named only where the DNA matches it firmly. Part of the rows lack a size; the others show once, few, many or a class for expanded clones.

d_gene: .
v_gene: TRBV7-6
abundance: .
j_gene: TRBJ1-1
CDR3nt: TGTGCCAGCAGCTTCGTGCGGAACACTGAAGCTTTCTTT
CDR3aa: CASSFVRNTEAFF

d_gene: .
v_gene: TRBV14
abundance: .
j_gene: TRBJ1-1
CDR3nt: TGTGCCAGCAGCCAAGAGGCCAACACTGAAGCTTTCTTT
CDR3aa: CASSQEANTEAFF

d_gene: TRBD2
v_gene: TRBV7-2
abundance: .
j_gene: TRBJ2-3
CDR3nt: TGTGCCAGCAGCTTATCTCAGGGACTAGCCACAGATACGCAGTATTTT
CDR3aa: CASSLSQGLATDTQYF

d_gene: .
v_gene: TRBV12-3/TRBV12-4
abundance: .
j_gene: TRBJ2-3
CDR3nt: TGTGCCAGCAGTTTATACCCCGGGGATACGCAGTATTTT
CDR3aa: CASSLYPGDTQYF

d_gene: .
v_gene: TRBV5-1
abundance: .
j_gene: TRBJ1-1
CDR3nt: TGCGCCAGTAAGGAGGAGTTGAACACTGAAGCTTTCTTT
CDR3aa: CASKEELNTEAFF

d_gene: .
v_gene: TRBV27
abundance: .
j_gene: TRBJ2-1
CDR3nt: TGTGCCAGCAGCCGAACTAGCACGGATGAGCAGTTCTTC
CDR3aa: CASSRTSTDEQFF

d_gene: .
v_gene: TRBV14
abundance: .
j_gene: TRBJ1-2
CDR3nt: TGTGCCAGCAGCCAAGACCGAATAGCAGCGTCCATGGCTGGCTACACCTTC
CDR3aa: CASSQDRIAASMAGYTF

d_gene: .
v_gene: TRBV6-6
abundance: .
j_gene: TRBJ2-3
CDR3nt: TGTGCCAGCAGTTACTTAGATTTAATAGCACAAGATACGCAGTATTTT
CDR3aa: CASSYLDLIAQDTQYF

d_gene: .
v_gene: TRBV7-9
abundance: .
j_gene: TRBJ1-5
CDR3nt: TGTGCCAGCAGCCTATTCAATCAGCCCCAGCATTTT
CDR3aa: CASSLFNQPQHF

d_gene: TRBD2
v_gene: TRBV4-1
abundance: .
j_gene: TRBJ2-7
CDR3nt: TGCGCCAGCAGCCAAGAGAGACTAGCGACCGAGCAGTACTTC
CDR3aa: CASSQERLATEQYF

d_gene: .
v_gene: TRBV11-3
abundance: once
j_gene: TRBJ1-5
CDR3nt: TGTGCCACCTCCCGGGGGCAGCCCCAGCATTTT
CDR3aa: CATSRGQPQHF

d_gene: TRBD1
v_gene: TRBV6-4
abundance: .
j_gene: TRBJ2-1
CDR3nt: TGTGCCAGCAGTCCCGGGACAGGGGGGCTCAATGAGCAGTTCTTC
CDR3aa: CASSPGTGGLNEQFF

d_gene: .
v_gene: TRBV10-2
abundance: .
j_gene: TRBJ2-3
CDR3nt: TGCGCCAGCAGCCACAGCTATACGCAGTATTTT
CDR3aa: CASSHSYTQYF

d_gene: TRBD1
v_gene: TRBV5-4
abundance: .
j_gene: TRBJ1-1
CDR3nt: TGTGCCAGCAGCGCCGGAGGGGGACAGTCACGAGGCACTGAAGCTTTCTTT
CDR3aa: CASSAGGGQSRGTEAFF

d_gene: .
v_gene: TRBV28
abundance: .
j_gene: TRBJ2-7
CDR3nt: TGTGCCAGCAGTTTCGGACATAACGAGCAGTACTTC
CDR3aa: CASSFGHNEQYF

d_gene: TRBD2
v_gene: TRBV5-1
abundance: .
j_gene: TRBJ2-1
CDR3nt: TGCGCCACCAGACTAGCGGACTACAATGAGCAGTTCTTC
CDR3aa: CATRLADYNEQFF

d_gene: .
v_gene: TRBV27
abundance: .
j_gene: TRBJ1-6
CDR3nt: TGTGCCAGCTTACAGGGTGGCACCTATAATTCACCCCTCCACTTT
CDR3aa: CASLQGGTYNSPLHF

d_gene: TRBD2
v_gene: TRBV7-9
abundance: .
j_gene: TRBJ2-1
CDR3nt: TGTGCCAGCAGCCGGACTAGCGGGGGTAGGGATGAGCAGTTCTTC
CDR3aa: CASSRTSGGRDEQFF

d_gene: TRBD1
v_gene: TRBV6-5
abundance: .
j_gene: TRBJ1-2
CDR3nt: TGTGCCAGCAGTTACTTACAGGGGGCTAGTGGCTACACCTTC
CDR3aa: CASSYLQGASGYTF

d_gene: .
v_gene: TRBV5-6
abundance: .
j_gene: TRBJ1-3
CDR3nt: TGTGCCAGCAGCTTTACTCCTACAGGTAGAAACACCATATATTTT
CDR3aa: CASSFTPTGRNTIYF

d_gene: .
v_gene: TRBV7-9
abundance: .
j_gene: TRBJ1-5
CDR3nt: TGTGCCAGCAGTTCGGACAGTAGCAATCAGCCCCAGCATTTT
CDR3aa: CASSSDSSNQPQHF

d_gene: TRBD1
v_gene: TRBV5-1
abundance: .
j_gene: TRBJ1-2
CDR3nt: TGCGCCAGCAGCCTACAGGGGAGTGGCTACACCTTC
CDR3aa: CASSLQGSGYTF

d_gene: TRBD1
v_gene: TRBV10-3
abundance: .
j_gene: TRBJ1-1
CDR3nt: TGTGCCATCAGTGCCACTACGACAGGGGGAAAGGCTTTCTTT
CDR3aa: CAISATTTGGKAFF

d_gene: TRBD1
v_gene: TRBV6-2/TRBV6-3
abundance: .
j_gene: TRBJ1-1
CDR3nt: TGTGCCAGCAGTTCTACAGGGGGCGCCGAAGCTTTCTTT
CDR3aa: CASSSTGGAEAFF

d_gene: .
v_gene: TRBV5-6
abundance: .
j_gene: TRBJ2-7
CDR3nt: TGTGCCAGCAGCTTGGCCGCCTCCGGTTTCCACGAGCAGTACTTC
CDR3aa: CASSLAASGFHEQYF

d_gene: .
v_gene: TRBV5-1
abundance: .
j_gene: TRBJ1-2
CDR3nt: TGCGCCAGCAGAAACACTTTAGGACAAGGGGGAGTCTATGGCTACACCTTC
CDR3aa: CASRNTLGQGGVYGYTF

d_gene: TRBD1
v_gene: TRBV28
abundance: .
j_gene: TRBJ1-2
CDR3nt: TGTGCCAGCAGTTTCTCCCCCGGACAGGGAGAAGGCTACACCTTC
CDR3aa: CASSFSPGQGEGYTF

d_gene: .
v_gene: TRBV24-1
abundance: .
j_gene: TRBJ2-7
CDR3nt: TGTGCCACCAGTGATTGGGAGACAGGAGGGACTAACTACGAGCAGTACTTC
CDR3aa: CATSDWETGGTNYEQYF

d_gene: TRBD1
v_gene: TRBV5-1
abundance: .
j_gene: TRBJ2-5
CDR3nt: TGCGCCAGCAGCCCGAGGACAGGACCTGAGGAGACCCAGTACTTC
CDR3aa: CASSPRTGPEETQYF

d_gene: TRBD1
v_gene: TRBV7-2
abundance: .
j_gene: TRBJ1-5
CDR3nt: TGTGCCAGCAGCTTAGTGGCCGGACAGGTCAGCAATCAGCCCCAGCATTTT
CDR3aa: CASSLVAGQVSNQPQHF

d_gene: .
v_gene: TRBV12-5
abundance: .
j_gene: TRBJ2-2
CDR3nt: TGTGCTAGTGGTTTGATTGTCGCCGGGGAGCTGTTTTTT
CDR3aa: CASGLIVAGELFF

d_gene: .
v_gene: TRBV7-2
abundance: .
j_gene: TRBJ2-5
CDR3nt: TGTGCCAGCAGCTTAGCAGCCAGGGCGTTACAAGAGACCCAGTACTTC
CDR3aa: CASSLAARALQETQYF

d_gene: .
v_gene: TRBV18
abundance: .
j_gene: TRBJ1-5
CDR3nt: TGTGCCAGCTCACCGTTAGGGGCCCGACAGCCCCAGCATTTT
CDR3aa: CASSPLGARQPQHF

d_gene: TRBD1
v_gene: TRBV11-2
abundance: many
j_gene: TRBJ1-4
CDR3nt: TGTGCCAGCAGCTTAGAAGCAGGGGGAAATGAAAAACTGTTTTTT
CDR3aa: CASSLEAGGNEKLFF

d_gene: TRBD2
v_gene: TRBV4-3
abundance: .
j_gene: TRBJ2-3
CDR3nt: TGCGCCAGCAGCCAAGTATGGGCGGGACTAGCGGGAGTGGATACGCAGTATTTT
CDR3aa: CASSQVWAGLAGVDTQYF

d_gene: TRBD1
v_gene: TRBV19
abundance: .
j_gene: TRBJ1-1
CDR3nt: TGTGCCAGTAGTTCTAGACAGGGGCGGACTGAAGCTTTCTTT
CDR3aa: CASSSRQGRTEAFF

d_gene: .
v_gene: TRBV28
abundance: .
j_gene: TRBJ1-1
CDR3nt: TGTGCCAGCAGGAACAGGCGCCTGAACACTGAAGCTTTCTTT
CDR3aa: CASRNRRLNTEAFF

d_gene: TRBD1
v_gene: TRBV2
abundance: .
j_gene: TRBJ1-2
CDR3nt: TGTGCCAGCGGGACCGGGACAGGGGGCGATGGCTACACCTTC
CDR3aa: CASGTGTGGDGYTF